Presented here are 25 T cell receptor beta chains from one specimen sequenced in a study of blood T cell repertoires in COVID-19. The method was immunoSEQ multiplex PCR; TCRdb's version includes in-frame clones alone and lacks a portion of them. The sample holds approximately 86,000 clones, approximately 80% seen once. The sequenced material came from peripheral blood. The receptors were gathered from a woman in her 70s with acute or convalescent COVID-19.

The chain couples TRBV7-2 to TRBJ2-3; 7 bases are a match to TRBD2. The CDR3 has 17 residues. Looked up from germline, CDR1 is SGHTA and CDR2 is FQGNSA. The V and J ends lost 4 bases and 3 bases, in that order; junction bases with no gene match: 13. The CDR3 sequence: CASSSPRGGRMTDTQYF. For the CDR3, the DNA is TGTGCCAGCAGCTCCCCCCGGGGAGGGCGGATGACAGATACGCAGTATTTT.

The CDR3, as DNA: TGTGCCAGCAGCTGGATGGGGAGGAGAACAGATACGCAGTATTTT. Translation gives CASSWMGRRTDTQYF. The rearrangement joins TRBV6-2 or TRBV6-3 to TRBJ2-3, with D tentatively TRBD2 (6 bases). The CDR3 has 15 residues. The ends were cut back, 6 bases at V and 3 bases at J, with 16 bases in the middle. Germline V CDR1 and CDR2: MNHEY, SVGEGT.

This chain connects TRBV12-2 to TRBJ2-5; TRBD2, the D gene given by the table, was not confirmed from the DNA. TRBV12-2 is a recognized pseudogene. The CDR3 loop spans 18 amino acids. CDR3 sequence: CASRRRTSGRAVQETQYF. The CDR3 DNA is TGTGCAAGTCGCCGCCGGACTAGCGGGAGGGCTGTCCAAGAGACCCAGTACTTC.

The CDR3 reads CASSLPGQGDNEQFF. CDR3 bases: TGTGCCAGCAGTCTTCCGGGACAGGGCGACAATGAGCAGTTCTTC. The chain links TRBV28 to TRBJ2-1; 9 nucleotides line up with TRBD1. Germline CDR1 and CDR2: MDHEN and SYDVKM. The CDR3 has 15 residues. Trimming cost V 5 bases and J 5 bases; bases outside gene matches: 7.

V usage is TRBV11-2 and J usage is TRBJ2-1; 8 positions match TRBD2. Losses at the gene ends were 5 bases for V and 4 bases for J; bases not matched to a gene: 10. CDR1 and CDR2 (germline): SGHAT, FQNNGV. The CDR3 runs to 16 residues. CDR3: CASSPIGASGYNEQFF. The CDR3 DNA sequence: TGTGCCAGCAGCCCGATAGGCGCTAGCGGGTACAATGAGCAGTTCTTC.

This clone was observed once. V is TRBV4-1 and J is TRBJ2-1, with D possibly being TRBD2 (5 bases). The CDR3 has 13 amino acids. Deletions cut 0 bases from V and 9 bases from J, with 9 bases between. Germline CDR1 reads MGHRA; CDR2 reads YSYEKL. The CDR3 region is CASSQEWRIEQFF. The CDR3 coding sequence is TGCGCCAGCAGCCAAGAATGGAGGATTGAGCAGTTCTTC.

The rearrangement uses TRBV7-8 and TRBJ2-7; 13 nucleotides line up with TRBD2. Trimming at V came to 4 bases and at J to 10 bases, leaving 10 bases not matched to a gene. Germline CDR1 and CDR2: SGHVS and FQNEAQ. This CDR3 spans 15 amino acids. The DNA of the CDR3 is TGTGCCAGCAGCTCCGAACCGGGACTAGCGGGGTTACAGTACTTC. This gives the protein CASSSEPGLAGLQYF.

This chain joins TRBV7-9 and TRBJ2-3; D is possibly TRBD2 (6 bases). CDR1 SEHNR and CDR2 FQNEAQ come from the germline V gene (reference sequence). Trimming took 1 base from V and 5 from J, leaving 10 bases between them. The CDR3 is 14 residues long. This CDR3 reads CASSLGLAQDTQYF. For the CDR3, the DNA is TGTGCCAGCAGCTTAGGGCTAGCGCAAGATACGCAGTATTTT.

The rearrangement uses TRBV6-5 and TRBJ1-2, with TRBD1 as a possible D gene (5 bases). The CDR3 spans 11 residues. Germline V CDR1 and CDR2: MNHEY, SVGAGI. V was trimmed by 5 bases and J by 7 bases, leaving 8 bases between them. CDR3 residues: CASSTGFGYTF. In nucleotides, the CDR3 is TGTGCCAGCAGTACAGGATTTGGCTACACCTTC.

The chain uses TRBV7-9 and TRBJ1-2; 9 nucleotides match TRBD1. Germline-derived CDR1 and CDR2 are SEHNR and FQNEAQ (reference sequence). The CDR3 is made up of 14 amino acids. J was trimmed by 7 bases and V by 8 bases; bases with no gene match: 11. As DNA, the CDR3 is TGTGCCAGCTCGTCCGGTACAGGGGGCGGTGGCTACACCTTC. This encodes CASSSGTGGGGYTF.

This chain uses TRBV10-3 with TRBJ2-2; D perhaps matches TRBD2 (5 bases). CDR3 length: 19 amino acids. Germline-derived CDR1 and CDR2 are ENHRY and SYGVKD. The ends were cut back, 3 bases at V and 0 bases at J, with 20 bases in the middle. The CDR3 is CAISEGSVPPGPNTGELFF. CDR3 coding DNA: TGTGCCATCAGTGAAGGGAGCGTCCCCCCGGGCCCGAACACCGGGGAGCTGTTTTTT.

V and J are TRBV3-1 (or the pseudogene TRBV3-2) and TRBJ2-1; 8 nucleotides agree with TRBD1. This CDR3 spans 14 amino acids. CDR1 is LGHDT and CDR2 is YNNKEL in the germline V gene (reference sequence). Unmatched junction bases numbered 7, after V lost 2 bases and J lost 10 bases. CDR3 in DNA: TGTGCCAGCAGCCAACCACCAGGGGGCCAAGAGCAGTTCTTC. The encoded protein is CASSQPPGGQEQFF.

CDR3 sequence: CASSLALAATGELFF. The CDR3 DNA reads TGCGCCAGCAGCTTGGCACTAGCGGCCACCGGGGAGCTGTTTTTT. This rearrangement joins TRBV5-1 to TRBJ2-2; 8 nucleotides agree with TRBD2. The CDR3 totals 15 residues. The junction had 2 bases not matched to a gene; V was cut back by 0 bases and J by 4 bases. CDR1 is SGHRS and CDR2 is YFSETQ in the germline V gene. The entire variable domain, with the rest obtained from reference TRBV5-1 and TRBJ2-2, is as follows: KAGVTQTPRYLIKTRGQQVTLSCSPISGHRSVSWYQQTPGQGLQFLFEYFSETQRNKGNFPGRFSGRQFSNSRSEMNVSTLELGDSALYLCASSLALAATGELFFGEGSRLTVL.

This chain joins TRBV5-1 and TRBJ1-2; 7 nucleotides align to TRBD1. The CDR3 is 16 amino acids. CDR1 and CDR2 (germline): SGHRS, YFSETQ. V was pared by 2 bases and J by 4 bases, with 11 bases of the junction left unmatched. The CDR3 DNA sequence: TGCGCCAGCAGCTTTAGTAAAGGGGGCTCTGGCTATGGCTACACCTTC. Protein: CASSFSKGGSGYGYTF.

This chain uses TRBV5-4 with TRBJ2-5; 7 bases fit TRBD2. With V trimmed by 4 bases and J by 2 bases, 20 bases remained unmatched. Germline V gene sequence: CDR1 SGHNT, CDR2 YYREEE (reference sequence). This CDR3 comprises 19 residues. CDR3 residues: CASSLLGPSAGVVQETQYF. In nucleotides, the CDR3 is TGTGCCAGCAGCCTGTTGGGTCCTAGCGCGGGGGTTGTTCAAGAGACCCAGTACTTC. Looking up the rest from reference TRBV5-4 and TRBJ2-5 gives the full variable domain: ETGVTQSPTHLIKTRGQQVTLRCSSQSGHNTVSWYQQALGQGPQFIFQYYREEENGRGNFPPRFSGLQFPNYSSELNVNALELDDSALYLCASSLLGPSAGVVQETQYFGPGTRLLVL.

The chain joins TRBV5-1 to TRBJ2-2; TRBD2 aligns across 7 bases. Germline V gene sequence: CDR1 SGHRS, CDR2 YFSETQ. The CDR3 is 15 amino acids. V shed 6 bases and J 4 bases; nucleotides not matched to a gene: 9. The CDR3 DNA reads TGCGCCAGCATCGAAACTAGCGTTGGCACCGGGGAGCTGTTTTTT. Translating gives CASIETSVGTGELFF.

This clone was seen more than once but under ten times. The chain employs TRBV25-1 and TRBJ2-2, with 11 bases lining up with TRBD2. The CDR3 runs to 18 residues. V was clipped by 4 bases and J by 5 bases; unmatched bases: 12. Germline lookup yields CDR1 MGHDK and CDR2 SYGVNS. CDR3 DNA: TGTGCCAGCAGTGCCGACCGTCGTCGGACTAGCGGGACCGGGGAGCTGTTTTTT. Amino acid sequence: CASSADRRRTSGTGELFF.

The chain couples TRBV23-1 to TRBJ2-7; D remains ambiguous. TRBV23-1 is classed as an ORF, of uncertain function. This CDR3 is 16 amino acids long. The germline V and J ends were trimmed by 6 bases and 0 bases, with 18 bases remaining between them. CDR3 loop: CASSPPRHSDSYEQYF. The CDR3 DNA reads as TGCGCCAGCAGCCCCCCGAGGCACTCCGACTCCTACGAGCAGTACTTC.

This chain joins TRBV19 and TRBJ1-4; possible D gene TRBD1, 6 bases. The CDR3 runs 15 residues. Trimming shortened V by 5 bases and J by 4 bases, and 14 bases separated the two germline ends. CDR1 and CDR2 (germline): LNHDA, SQIVND (reference sequence). CDR3 loop: CASSAFGQYNEKLFF. The CDR3 region has the DNA TGTGCCAGTAGTGCTTTCGGACAGTATAATGAAAAACTGTTTTTT.

The J gene is TRBJ2-2, the V gene TRBV7-8; 7 bases agree with TRBD1. CDR3 length: 16 amino acids. The germline V gene has CDR1 SGHVS and CDR2 FQNEAQ. V dropped 5 bases and J dropped 1; count of bases not matched to a gene: 7. The CDR3 reads CASSITGVWNTGELFF. CDR3 nucleotide sequence: TGTGCCAGCAGCATCACAGGGGTTTGGAACACCGGGGAGCTGTTTTTT.

This chain links TRBV29-1 with TRBJ2-1; 10 positions agree with TRBD2. V gave up 5 bases and J gave up 4 bases; unmatched junction bases: 2. Germline V gene lookup returns CDR1 SQVTM and CDR2 ANQGSEA. This CDR3 is built from 13 residues. This CDR3 is CSVYSGGYNEQFF. CDR3 bases: TGCAGCGTTTATAGCGGGGGGTACAATGAGCAGTTCTTC.

CDR3 region: CASSGAASYEQYF. The CDR3 region has the DNA TGTGCCAGCAGTGGGGCAGCTTCCTACGAGCAGTACTTC. The V call is TRBV2, the J call TRBJ2-7; no clear D gene. CDR1 is SNHLY and CDR2 is FYNNEI in the germline V gene. CDR3 length equals 13 residues. The V end was cut by 4 bases, the J end by 1 base, with 8 bases between.

V usage is TRBV2 and J usage is TRBJ1-5, with 10 bases that match TRBD1. Germline CDR1 SNHLY, CDR2 FYNNEI. This CDR3 region has 16 residues. V was pared by 5 bases and J by 0 bases, with 4 bases of the junction left unmatched. The CDR3 reads CASSRTGGSSNQPQHF. CDR3 in DNA: TGTGCCAGCAGTCGGACAGGGGGGAGTAGCAATCAGCCCCAGCATTTT.

V gene TRBV5-1 combines with J gene TRBJ2-2; perhaps TRBD1 as D (6 bases). CDR1 and CDR2 (germline): SGHRS, YFSETQ. The CDR3 has 16 residues. The V gene lost 4 bases and the J gene lost 3 bases, with 16 bases spanning the gap. CDR3 nucleotide sequence: TGCGCCAGCAGCCCCTTTTCGACAGGTTACACCGGGGAGCTGTTTTTT. Protein product: CASSPFSTGYTGELFF.

This sequence joins TRBV2 and TRBJ1-2; no clear D. Trimming left V 0 bases short and J 8 bases short, with 10 bases between. Germline V gives CDR1 SNHLY, CDR2 FYNNEI. The CDR3 is 13 amino acids. In DNA form, the CDR3 reads TGTGCCAGCAGTGAAGCTGCGGGAGGAGGCTACACCTTC. This gives the protein CASSEAAGGGYTF.